One and the same sample provided the 10 T cell receptor beta chains below, sequenced in a study of response to subunit inactivated influenza vaccine. Each CDR3 protein gets one entry after TCRdb re-called the RT-PCR reads with MiXCR. The table shows about half a million distinct CDR3 sequences, with 9.5% to 13% occurring only once. The material was PBMCs from blood, obtained roughly 48 days after vaccination. These receptors all stem from a middle-aged man who received an inactivated influenza vaccine.

This clonotype was observed a few times. The chain combines TRBV11-2 with TRBJ2-3, with TRBD2 matching 12 bases. Germline V lookup: CDR1 SGHAT, CDR2 FQNNGV. The CDR3 contains 19 residues. V lost 3 bases to trimming and J lost 1 base; unmatched junction nucleotides: 11. The CDR3 nucleotides read TGTGCCAGCAGCTTTCAACCGACTAGCGGGGGTTTCCGCACAGATACGCAGTATTTT. Protein sequence: CASSFQPTSGGFRTDTQYF.

This clonotype was observed a few times. The genes are TRBV20-1 and TRBJ2-5, with D unresolved. Germline V gives CDR1 DFQATT, CDR2 SNEGSKA (reference sequence). The CDR3 extends over 11 amino acids. CDR3 DNA: TGCAGCTTGACCGACGGACAGACCCAGTACTTC. Translating it yields CSLTDGQTQYF.

There are a few counts of this clonotype. This chain uses TRBV29-1 with TRBJ1-5; D not resolved. Germline CDR1 reads SQVTM; CDR2 reads ANQGSEA. This CDR3 is 11 amino acids long. The V gene lost 4 bases and the J gene lost 6 bases, with 7 bases spanning the gap. The DNA of the CDR3 is TGCAGCGTTGGTAATGGTCAGCCCCAGCATTTT. Translating gives CSVGNGQPQHF.

This clonotype was found a few times. J is TRBJ1-5 and V is TRBV6-2 or TRBV6-3, with unresolved D. Trimming stripped 3 bases from V and 0 bases from J, with 6 bases between. CDR1 and CDR2 (germline): MNHEY, SVGEGT. The CDR3 runs 14 residues. The CDR3 bases are TGTGCCAGCAGTTATGCATTTAGCAATCAGCCCCAGCATTTT. It encodes CASSYAFSNQPQHF.

The chain links TRBV20-1 to TRBJ2-2; tentatively, D is TRBD2 (6 bases). Trimming pared 4 bases from V and 4 bases from J, leaving 13 bases between. CDR3 length equals 14 residues. Germline V gene lookup returns CDR1 DFQATT and CDR2 SNEGSKA (reference sequence). For the CDR3, the DNA is TGCAGTGCTAAGGACTACCGGGGCACCGGGGAGCTGTTTTTT. Translated: CSAKDYRGTGELFF.

The V call is TRBV28, the J call TRBJ2-7; 7 nucleotides line up with TRBD1. CDR3 length: 15 residues. The ends lost 6 bases at V and 1 base at J; junction bases unmatched: 9. Per germline, CDR1 MDHEN and CDR2 SYDVKM. CDR3 protein: CASSSTQGRSYEQYF. CDR3 nucleotide sequence: TGTGCCAGCAGCTCAACACAGGGGCGATCCTACGAGCAGTACTTC.

This clonotype was picked up a small number of times. The chain couples TRBV7-4 to TRBJ1-5; no firm D call. Deletions cut 2 bases from V and 9 bases from J, with 14 bases between. From germline, CDR1 is SGHVT and CDR2 SQSDAQ. CDR3 length: 14 amino acids. The CDR3 DNA sequence: TGTGCCAGCAGCTTAAGTATGACCACGCGGCCCCAGCATTTT. It encodes CASSLSMTTRPQHF.

Ten or more counts support this clonotype. The chain combines TRBV29-1 with TRBJ2-5; D is possibly TRBD2 (5 bases). Germline-derived CDR1 and CDR2 are SQVTM and ANQGSEA. The V and J ends lost 6 bases and 5 bases respectively, with 13 bases between them. The CDR3 spans 12 residues. The CDR3 DNA follows: TGCAGCGTAGCGGTGGGGTTTGAGACCCAGTACTTC. Amino acids: CSVAVGFETQYF.

The chain has TRBV4-3 and TRBJ2-5; the D gene is possibly TRBD2 (5 bases). Germline lookup yields CDR1 LGHNA and CDR2 YSLEER. The V end lost 0 bases, the J end lost 3 bases, and 8 bases lay between the germline ends. The CDR3 loop spans 14 amino acids. The CDR3 coding sequence is TGCGCCAGCAGCCAAGACCCGAGGGAAGAGACCCAGTACTTC. Translated: CASSQDPREETQYF.

Only a few counts were recorded for this clonotype. The chain uses TRBV7-9 and TRBJ2-2, with TRBD1 matching 9 bases. CDR1 and CDR2 from the germline V gene are SEHNR and FQNEAQ (reference sequence). J lost 4 bases, V lost 3 bases, and 3 bases had no gene match. The CDR3 length is 15 residues. The CDR3 here is CASSFLTGGTGELFF. Written as DNA, the CDR3 is TGTGCCAGCAGCTTTTTGACAGGGGGCACCGGGGAGCTGTTTTTT.